Listed below are T cell receptor beta chains from one sample, sequenced in a study of glioma-infiltrating T cells. TCRdb re-derived calls from the multiplex PCR reads in MiXCR, one entry per CDR3 protein. The repertoire holds approximately 400,000 distinct CDR3 sequences, with around 38% as singletons. The sequenced material came from glioma tissue, nonneoplastic brain tissue, or PBMCs (not recorded which). These receptors originate from a human donor with low-grade glioma or glioblastoma, undergoing nonglioma brain surgery, or in good health (not recorded which). CDR3s include the opening cysteine and the closing phenylalanine or tryptophan. D genes are given only for firm matches. A clone size is listed for some rows: how often the clone was seen (once, few, many), or a class if it is expanded.

v_call	j_call	clone_size	d_call	cdr3_aa	cdr3_nt
TRBV28	TRBJ2-2	few	.	CASSFGVGRNTGELFF	TGTGCCAGCAGTTTCGGGGTCGGTAGGAACACCGGGGAGCTGTTTTTT
TRBV6-1	TRBJ1-1	many	.	CASRGGGNTEAFF	TGTGCCAGCAGGGGAGGGGGAAACACTGAAGCTTTCTTT
TRBV7-9	TRBJ1-3	few	TRBD1	CASSQAVDRGGGNTIYF	TGTGCCAGCAGCCAAGCGGTCGACAGGGGAGGTGGAAACACCATATATTTT
TRBV6-1	TRBJ1-1	many	TRBD1	CASSVDRGGTEAFF	TGTGCCAGCAGTGTTGACAGGGGGGGGACTGAAGCTTTCTTT
TRBV7-9	TRBJ2-7	few	.	CASSLGVGIDEQYF	TGTGCCAGCAGCTTAGGGGTGGGGATAGACGAGCAGTACTTC
TRBV6-4	TRBJ1-5	few	.	CASSDSHQNQPQHF	TGTGCCAGCAGTGACTCGCACCAAAATCAGCCCCAGCATTTT
TRBV15	TRBJ1-2	many	TRBD1	CATSVGQGAPYGYTF	TGTGCCACCAGCGTGGGACAGGGGGCCCCCTATGGCTACACCTTC
TRBV20-1	TRBJ2-7	.	.	CSARGTFSYEQYF	TGCAGTGCTAGAGGAACCTTCTCCTACGAGCAGTACTTC
TRBV7-2	TRBJ2-7	.	TRBD2	CASSAAGVLVYEQYF	TGTGCCAGCAGCGCCGCGGGAGTCTTGGTGTACGAGCAGTACTTC
TRBV25-1	TRBJ1-2	medium-sized	.	CASSDGRYGYTF	TGTGCCAGCAGTGATGGACGCTATGGCTACACCTTC
TRBV12-3/TRBV12-4	TRBJ1-5	.	.	CASSSRGGQPQHF	TGTGCCAGCTCCTCGCGAGGCGGACAGCCCCAGCATTTT
TRBV15	TRBJ2-2	.	TRBD1	CATSDRDRAYSAELFF	TGTGCCACCAGCGACCGGGACAGGGCGTATTCCGCGGAGCTGTTTTTT
TRBV4-1	TRBJ2-2	.	.	CASSQDIRINTGELFF	TGCGCCAGCAGCCAAGATATACGGATTAACACCGGGGAGCTGTTTTTT
TRBV7-2	TRBJ2-7	few	.	CASSLAWYGDPYEQYF	TGTGCCAGCAGCTTAGCGTGGTATGGGGACCCCTACGAGCAGTACTTC
TRBV20-1	TRBJ2-1	.	.	CSARDPLVRYNEQFF	TGCAGTGCTAGAGATCCCCTAGTACGCTACAATGAGCAGTTCTTC
TRBV5-8	TRBJ2-1	few	TRBD2	CASSLGTSGSYEQFF	TGTGCCAGCAGCTTGGGTACTAGCGGGAGCTATGAGCAGTTCTTC
TRBV28	TRBJ1-6	.	.	CASSYDRNSPLHF	TGTGCCAGCAGTTATGACCGTAATTCACCCCTCCACTTT
TRBV6-1	TRBJ1-1	many	TRBD1	CASSIQGHTEAFF	TGTGCCAGCAGTATACAGGGGCACACTGAAGCTTTCTTT
TRBV20-1	TRBJ1-1	many	TRBD1	CSASRLGQGSTEAFF	TGCAGTGCCAGTAGACTAGGACAGGGATCCACTGAAGCTTTCTTT
TRBV20-1	TRBJ1-3	.	.	CSARQRQAGIRNTIYF	TGCAGTGCTAGACAGCGGCAGGCCGGGATTAGAAACACCATATATTTT
TRBV27	TRBJ1-2	many	TRBD1	CASSFSGGTGPSGYTF	TGTGCCAGCAGTTTCTCCGGGGGGACAGGGCCCAGTGGCTACACCTTC
TRBV28	TRBJ1-6	many	.	CASSQVRLESPLHF	TGTGCCAGCAGTCAAGTGCGCCTAGAGTCACCCCTCCACTTT
TRBV20-1	TRBJ2-7	.	.	CSALSLKTGQTYEQYF	TGCAGTGCTTTATCTCTAAAGACGGGACAAACCTACGAGCAGTACTTC
TRBV28	TRBJ1-5	.	TRBD1	CASSLRTGWAYSNQPQHF	TGTGCCAGCAGTTTAAGGACAGGCTGGGCTTATAGCAATCAGCCCCAGCATTTT
TRBV28	TRBJ1-2	.	.	CASSYQGGPGGYTF	TGTGCCAGCAGTTATCAAGGAGGTCCGGGTGGCTACACCTTC
TRBV28	TRBJ2-5	many	TRBD1	CASSPPGQTIPKETQYF	TGTGCCAGCAGTCCACCGGGACAGACAATTCCAAAAGAGACCCAGTACTTC
TRBV18	TRBJ2-3	.	TRBD1	CASSPGQVTDTQYF	TGTGCCAGCTCACCGGGACAGGTCACAGATACGCAGTATTTT
TRBV7-2	TRBJ2-1	few	TRBD2	CASSLAGAPYNEQFF	TGTGCCAGTTCTCTAGCGGGAGCCCCTTACAATGAGCAGTTCTTC
TRBV5-5	TRBJ2-2	.	TRBD1	CASNLTGNTGELFF	TGTGCCAGCAACTTGACAGGGAACACCGGTGAGCTGTTTTTC
TRBV28	TRBJ1-5	few	TRBD1	CASSLSTGGNQPQHF	TGTGCCAGCAGTTTATCCACAGGGGGCAATCAGCCCCAGCATTTT
TRBV18	TRBJ2-5	.	.	CASSLTDSSEETQYF	TGTGCCAGCTCACTAACGGACAGTTCTGAAGAGACCCAGTACTTC
TRBV20-1	TRBJ2-5	few	TRBD2	CSYQTSGGQETQYF	TGCAGCTACCAGACTAGCGGGGGCCAAGAGACCCAGTACTTC